These 32 T cell receptor beta chains came from one sample sequenced in a study of T cell repertoires in cytomegalovirus infection. TCRdb recomputed calls from the reads with MiXCR, one row per CDR3 protein. Here the sample spans about 830,000 distinct CDR3 sequences, about 31% being singletons. These receptors' antigens are unknown. Sample: cultured CD8+ T cells from PBMCs, taken from culture after CMV antigen stimulation. These receptors were obtained from a human donor in good health (CMV status not recorded). Some clones in this sample may be carry-over from other donors' samples.

This clonotype was seen a few times. The chain uses TRBV28 and TRBJ2-7, with D tentatively TRBD1 (7 bases). Germline V gives CDR1 MDHEN, CDR2 SYDVKM. There are 14 residues in the CDR3. Trimming cost V 6 bases and J 5 bases, with 17 bases left between them. The CDR3 nucleotides are TGTGCCAGCAGACCTCGTGGAGGGGGCGACGAGCAGTACGTC. The encoded protein is CASRPRGGGDEQYV.

The chain uses TRBV7-2 and TRBJ1-1; D might be TRBD1 (5 bases). V was trimmed by 2 bases and J by 0 bases, leaving 7 bases between them. Germline CDR1 is SGHTA and CDR2 is FQGNSA. The CDR3 contains 14 residues. CDR3 region: CASSLLDMNTEAFF. The CDR3, as DNA: TGTGCCAGCAGCTTATTGGACATGAACACTGAAGCTTTCTTT.

This clonotype has a handful of counts. The rearrangement joins TRBV4-3 to TRBJ1-3, with 11 nucleotides matching TRBD1. V dropped 4 bases and J dropped 7; count of bases not matched to a gene: 3. The CDR3 covers 14 residues. CDR1 and CDR2 (germline): LGHNA, YSLEER. The CDR3 loop reads CASSPRDRGNTIYF. The CDR3 nucleotides read TGCGCCAGCAGCCCCCGGGACAGGGGGAACACCATATATTTT.

This clonotype was detected only a few times. The chain recombines TRBV7-9 with TRBJ2-2, with 7 bases that match TRBD1. The CDR3 spans 14 residues. Germline V gene lookup returns CDR1 SEHNR and CDR2 FQNEAQ (reference sequence). Unmatched junction bases numbered 7, after V lost 7 bases and J lost 5 bases. The CDR3 DNA reads as TGTGCCAGCAACCGACAGGGCGAAACCGGGGAGCTGTTTTTT. Encoded protein: CASNRQGETGELFF. Drawing the rest from reference TRBV7-9 and TRBJ2-2, the complete variable domain is DTGVSQNPRHKITKRGQNVTFRCDPISEHNRLYWYRQTLGQGPEFLTYFQNEAQLEKSRLLSDRFSAERPKGSFSTLEIQRTEQGDSAMYLCASNRQGETGELFFGEGSRLTVL.

The chain is built from TRBV10-2 and TRBJ2-7; D remains ambiguous. Germline values: CDR1 WSHSY, CDR2 SAAADI. V was clipped by 0 bases and J by 5 bases, with 8 bases between them. The CDR3 loop spans 13 amino acids. The CDR3 loop reads CASSESVVDEQYF. In DNA, the CDR3 is TGCGCCAGCAGTGAGTCAGTAGTAGACGAGCAGTACTTC.

This chain connects TRBV7-3 to TRBJ1-1; 10 nucleotides match TRBD1. Germline CDR1 is SGHTA and CDR2 is FQGTGA. The CDR3 contains 15 residues. V trimming: 5 bases; J trimming: 8 bases; junction bases outside the gene matches: 11. CDR3 residues: CASSDRTGGVWEAFF. The CDR3 DNA sequence: TGTGCCAGCAGCGACCGGACAGGGGGGGTCTGGGAAGCTTTCTTT. The variable domain in full, with the rest retrieved from reference TRBV7-3 and TRBJ1-1, is GAGVSQTPSNKVTEKGKYVELRCDPISGHTALYWYRQSLGQGPEFLIYFQGTGAADDSGLPNDRFFAVRPEGSVSTLKIQRTERGDSAVYLCASSDRTGGVWEAFFGQGTRLTVV.

This rearrangement joins TRBV11-2 to TRBJ2-3; 9 positions match TRBD1. The CDR3 spans 15 residues. Trimming took 3 bases from V and 2 from J; bases not matched to a gene: 3. Germline-derived CDR1 and CDR2 are SGHAT and FQNNGV. The CDR3 here is CASSFRDRDTDTQYF. The CDR3 DNA sequence: TGTGCCAGCAGCTTCCGGGACAGGGACACAGATACGCAGTATTTT.

This clonotype was seen repeatedly, ten times or more. This chain links TRBV7-8 with TRBJ1-4, with D perhaps matching TRBD1 (6 bases). V was shortened by 5 bases and J by 3 bases, with 13 bases between the two germline ends. CDR1 is SGHVS and CDR2 is FQNEAQ in the germline V gene. This CDR3 has 15 amino acids. In DNA, the CDR3 is TGTGCCAGCAGCATAAGGGGGGGGGCTAATGAAAAACTGTTTTTT. This gives the protein CASSIRGGANEKLFF.

The chain has TRBV20-1 and TRBJ2-3; 8 nucleotides match TRBD1. Germline V gene lookup returns CDR1 DFQATT and CDR2 SNEGSKA (reference sequence). This CDR3 spans 15 amino acids. The J segment lost 3 bases and the V segment lost 0 bases, leaving 5 bases of the junction unmatched. CDR3 residues: CSARDLQGATDTQYF. For the CDR3, the DNA is TGCAGTGCTAGAGATCTTCAGGGGGCAACAGATACGCAGTATTTT.

On this clonotype: A junction end diverges from the germline sequence, so it may reflect a read error. The chain carries TRBV7-6 and TRBJ2-3; the D gene is possibly TRBD1 (8 bases). Germline loops: CDR1 SGHVS, CDR2 FNYEAQ. The CDR3 sequence is 17 residues long. CDR3 residues: CVSSQGAGRSGGDTQYF. CDR3 coding DNA: TGTGTCAGCAGCCAGGGGGCGGGGCGATCCGGGGGGGATACGCAGTATTTT.

This rearrangement joins TRBV20-1 to TRBJ2-6; a possible D gene is TRBD2 (6 bases). Germline V lookup: CDR1 DFQATT, CDR2 SNEGSKA (reference sequence). The CDR3 extends over 16 amino acids. V was clipped by 2 bases and J by 1 base, with 12 bases between them. The CDR3 sequence is CSARFLGGSGANVLTF. Here the CDR3 DNA reads TGCAGTGCTAGATTTCTCGGGGGATCTGGGGCCAACGTCCTGACTTTC.

There are a few counts of this clonotype. The gene calls are TRBV20-1 and TRBJ1-5, with TRBD1 matching 9 bases. Germline values: CDR1 DFQATT, CDR2 SNEGSKA (reference sequence). Trimming cost V 2 bases and J 2 bases; bases outside gene matches: 10. The length of the CDR3 is 17 residues. The CDR3, as DNA: TGCAGTGCTAGACTCCGAGACAGGGGGGATGGCAATCAGCCCCAGCATTTT. It encodes CSARLRDRGDGNQPQHF.

This clonotype was observed a few times. The chain couples TRBV6-1 to TRBJ1-5; tentative D call: TRBD1 (6 bases). The CDR3 is 14 amino acids. Looked up from germline, CDR1 is MNHNS and CDR2 is SASEGT. Trimming took off 5 bases at V and 7 bases at J, with 15 bases between the two ends. The CDR3: CASSQDSASQPQHF. The CDR3 DNA follows: TGTGCCAGCAGTCAGGACAGTGCCAGCCAGCCCCAGCATTTT.

The V call is TRBV5-1, the J call TRBJ2-3, with TRBD1 matching over 9 bases. V trimming: 6 bases; J trimming: 6 bases; junction bases outside the gene matches: 11. The CDR3 consists of 15 residues. CDR1 is SGHRS, CDR2 YFSETQ, per germline. The CDR3 nucleotides read TGCGCCAGCAAACTCCGGGACAGGGTCATCGATACGCAGTATTTT. This sequence encodes CASKLRDRVIDTQYF.

In its sample, this clonotype was seen a few times. The CDR3, as DNA: TGTGCCAGCAGCTTAGCGGGAGCAAGGCCGGATTCCTACGAGCAGTACTTC. This encodes CASSLAGARPDSYEQYF. The chain couples TRBV7-9 to TRBJ2-7, with a possible D match to TRBD2 (5 bases). CDR1 and CDR2 from the germline V gene are SEHNR and FQNEAQ (reference sequence). Trimming pared 0 bases from V and 1 base from J, leaving 16 bases between. The CDR3 is made up of 17 amino acids.

This clonotype was seen a few times. The V gene is TRBV6-6, the J gene TRBJ2-7, with a possible D match to TRBD1 (6 bases). CDR1 is MNHNY, CDR2 SVGAGI, per germline (reference sequence). The CDR3 totals 13 residues. Trimming stripped 6 bases from V and 0 bases from J, with 9 bases between. The CDR3 DNA is TGTGCCAGCAGGACAGGTTTCTCCTACGAGCAGTACTTC. This sequence encodes CASRTGFSYEQYF.

The V call is TRBV19, the J call TRBJ2-1; D might be TRBD1 or TRBD2, each matching 6 bases. The CDR3 is 16 amino acids. The V end lost 5 bases, the J end lost 0 bases, and 14 bases lay between the germline ends. Germline values: CDR1 LNHDA, CDR2 SQIVND (reference sequence). The CDR3 DNA reads as TGTGCCAGTAGTCCCGAGGGGGGTAGCTCCTACAATGAGCAGTTCTTC. This sequence encodes CASSPEGGSSYNEQFF.

This clonotype was seen many times. The chain carries TRBV7-6 and TRBJ2-3; TRBD1 aligns across 9 bases. The junction had 14 bases not matched to a gene; V was cut back by 6 bases and J by 4 bases. CDR3 length: 17 residues. The V gene's germline CDR1 is SGHVS and CDR2 FNYEAQ. CDR3 in DNA: TGTGCCAGCAGTTCTCCCAGGGACAGGGTCCTGCCAGATACGCAGTATTTT. Translated, it gives CASSSPRDRVLPDTQYF.

This clonotype was counted between two and nine times. The V call is TRBV7-9, the J call TRBJ1-1; D gene uncertain. This CDR3 is built from 12 residues. The germline V and J ends were trimmed by 5 bases and 5 bases, with 9 bases remaining between them. Germline assignment: CDR1 SEHNR and CDR2 FQNEAQ (reference sequence). The CDR3 loop is CASSPARTEAFF. The CDR3 bases are TGTGCCAGCAGCCCCGCGAGGACTGAAGCTTTCTTT.

This chain links TRBV27 with TRBJ1-1; possible D gene TRBD1, 5 bases. This CDR3 spans 15 amino acids. Germline loops: CDR1 MNHEY, CDR2 SMNVEV (reference sequence). Trimming removed 4 bases at V and 1 base at J, with 13 bases between. Here the CDR3 DNA reads TGTGCCAGCAGTTCCCCGGGGAGGGGGAACACTGAAGCTTTCTTT. This sequence encodes CASSSPGRGNTEAFF.

V gene TRBV4-2 combines with J gene TRBJ2-1, with unresolved D. Trimming left V 4 bases short and J 3 bases short, with 7 bases between. The length of the CDR3 is 13 residues. Germline V gene data show CDR1 as LGHNA and CDR2 as YNFKEQ. CDR3 nucleotides: TGTGCCAGCAGCCCGGTTATCTACAATGAGCAGTTCTTC. Encoded protein: CASSPVIYNEQFF.

This clonotype was picked up many times. The chain has TRBV23-1 and TRBJ2-5; D tentatively fits TRBD1 or TRBD2 (5 bases each). TRBV23-1 is an ORF, with its function uncertain. This CDR3 comprises 16 residues. The germline V and J ends were trimmed by 4 bases and 2 bases, with 17 bases remaining between them. This CDR3 is CASSRSGTQIQETQYF. The CDR3 DNA reads TGCGCCAGCAGTCGCTCCGGGACGCAGATTCAAGAGACCCAGTACTTC.

The rearrangement uses TRBV5-6 and TRBJ2-3; TRBD2 agrees at 11 bases. V lost 0 bases, J lost 5 bases, and 8 bases stayed unmatched. This CDR3 contains 17 residues. The germline V gene encodes CDR1 SGHDT and CDR2 YYEEEE. The CDR3 DNA reads as TGTGCCAGCAGCTTGGCCATGGCTAGCGGGGGGCGAGATACGCAGTATTTT. This gives the protein CASSLAMASGGRDTQYF.

This clonotype showed up just a few times. The V and J genes are TRBV6-2 or TRBV6-3 and TRBJ2-7; 11 nucleotides match TRBD1. Trimming removed 5 bases from V and 4 bases from J; junction bases left unmatched: 7. This CDR3 contains 15 residues. Germline lookup yields CDR1 MNHEY and CDR2 SVGEGT. The CDR3 reads CASSAGTGGFYEQYV. CDR3 nucleotide sequence: TGTGCCAGCAGTGCCGGGACAGGGGGTTTTTACGAGCAGTACGTC.

Only a few counts were recorded for this clonotype. The chain joins TRBV6-6 to TRBJ1-5; D call uncertain. CDR1 and CDR2 (germline): MNHNY, SVGAGI (reference sequence). V was shortened by 2 bases and J by 6 bases, with 8 bases between the two germline ends. This CDR3 has 13 amino acids. The CDR3 reads CASSYGMVQPQHF. The CDR3, as DNA: TGTGCCAGCAGTTACGGAATGGTTCAGCCCCAGCATTTT.

The genes are TRBV25-1 and TRBJ2-3, with D uncertain. The CDR3 loop spans 14 amino acids. Deletions cut 3 bases from V and 2 bases from J, with 9 bases between. The V gene's germline CDR1 is MGHDK and CDR2 SYGVNS. In DNA form, the CDR3 reads TGTGCCAGCAGTGAGCTCAGGATCACAGATACGCAGTATTTT. It translates to CASSELRITDTQYF.

Many counts were recorded for this clonotype. The rearrangement joins TRBV7-8 to TRBJ2-1; 7 bases are shared with TRBD2. CDR1 is SGHVS and CDR2 is FQNEAQ in the germline V gene. The CDR3 runs 15 residues. V shed 1 base, J shed 4 bases, and the junction held 4 bases outside the gene matches. CDR3 loop: CASSLVGGRYNEQFF. The CDR3 DNA reads TGTGCCAGCAGCTTAGTTGGCGGGAGATACAATGAGCAGTTCTTC.

V and J are TRBV10-3 and TRBJ2-3, with 10 bases fitting TRBD2. Germline CDR1 and CDR2: ENHRY and SYGVKD. The CDR3 has 21 residues. The V and J ends lost 4 bases and 4 bases, in that order; junction bases with no gene match: 23. CDR3 bases: TGTGCCATCAGTGGGGTGACCTCGGGGCTAGCGGGGGCCTTTGCACCAGATACGCAGTATTTT. It yields the protein CAISGVTSGLAGAFAPDTQYF.

This clonotype was seen only a few times. A junction boundary mismatches the germline segment, possibly from a read error. The chain couples TRBV7-7 to TRBJ2-1; 8 nucleotides align to TRBD2. Germline V lookup: CDR1 SSHAT, CDR2 FNYEAQ (reference sequence). This CDR3 is 16 amino acids long. CDR3 sequence: CASSLRLSGGEDEQFF. CDR3 nucleotide sequence: TGTGCTAGCAGCTTAAGGCTCTCGGGGGGGGAAGATGAGCAGTTCTTC.

The V gene is TRBV20-1, the J gene TRBJ2-7; 7 nucleotides agree with TRBD1. Losses at the gene ends were 5 bases for V and 3 bases for J; bases not matched to a gene: 13. The CDR3 contains 15 residues. Per the germline V gene, CDR1 is DFQATT and CDR2 is SNEGSKA (reference sequence). In nucleotides, the CDR3 is TGCAGTGCTCACCCGACAGGGACCTTTATCTACGAGCAGTACTTC. Protein product: CSAHPTGTFIYEQYF.

The rearrangement links TRBV18 to TRBJ2-4; D could derive from TRBD1 or TRBD2 (5 bases each). V gave up 3 bases and J gave up 1 base, with 10 bases separating them. This CDR3 comprises 15 residues. Looked up from germline, CDR1 is KGHSH and CDR2 is LQKENI. CDR3 DNA sequence: TGTGCCAGCTCACCCGGGGCTGCGGCCAAAAACATTCAGTACTTC. The encoded protein is CASSPGAAAKNIQYF.

In this sample, this clonotype turned up a few times. The rearrangement joins TRBV6-1 to TRBJ2-3; 8 nucleotides line up with TRBD2. The V gene end was trimmed by 1 base and the J gene end by 1 base; junction bases not matched to a gene: 13. Germline V gives CDR1 MNHNS, CDR2 SASEGT. This CDR3 is built from 19 residues. Here the CDR3 DNA reads TGTGCCAGCAGTGAAGACGGTTGGGGCGGGGGGCATCGCACAGATACGCAGTATTTT. Its protein is CASSEDGWGGGHRTDTQYF.